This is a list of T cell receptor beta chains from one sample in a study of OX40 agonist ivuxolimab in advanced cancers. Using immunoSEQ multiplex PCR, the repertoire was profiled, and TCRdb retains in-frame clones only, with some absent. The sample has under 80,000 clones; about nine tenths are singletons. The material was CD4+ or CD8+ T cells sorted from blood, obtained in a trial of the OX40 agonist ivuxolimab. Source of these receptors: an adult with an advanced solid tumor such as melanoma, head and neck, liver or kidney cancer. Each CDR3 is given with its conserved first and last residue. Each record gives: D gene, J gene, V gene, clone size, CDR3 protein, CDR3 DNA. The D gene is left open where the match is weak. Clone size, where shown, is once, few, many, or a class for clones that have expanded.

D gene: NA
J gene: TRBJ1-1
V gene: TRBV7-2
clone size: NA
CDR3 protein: CASSFGQVNTEAFF
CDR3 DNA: TGTGCCAGCAGCTTCGGGCAGGTAAACACTGAAGCTTTCTTT

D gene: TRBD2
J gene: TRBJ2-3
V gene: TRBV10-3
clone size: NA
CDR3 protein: CAIGTRADTQYF
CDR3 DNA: TGTGCCATCGGGACTAGGGCAGATACGCAGTATTTT

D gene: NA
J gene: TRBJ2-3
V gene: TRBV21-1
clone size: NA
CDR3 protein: CASSKATSGGEGDTQYF
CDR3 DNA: TGTGCCAGCAGCAAAGCGACTAGCGGGGGGGAAGGAGATACGCAGTATTTT

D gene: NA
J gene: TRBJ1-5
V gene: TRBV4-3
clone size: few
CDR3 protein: CASSQEGSDQPQHF
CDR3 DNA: TGCGCCAGCAGCCAAGAGGGGAGCGATCAGCCCCAGCATTTT

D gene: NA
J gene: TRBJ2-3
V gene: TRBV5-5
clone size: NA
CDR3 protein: CASSRSGTDTQYF
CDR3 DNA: TGTGCCAGCAGCCGTAGTGGAACAGATACGCAGTATTTT

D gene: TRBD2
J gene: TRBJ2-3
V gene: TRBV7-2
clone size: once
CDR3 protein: CASSLGAGGAQDTQYF
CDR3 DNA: TGTGCCAGCAGCTTAGGAGCGGGGGGGGCCCAAGATACGCAGTATTTT

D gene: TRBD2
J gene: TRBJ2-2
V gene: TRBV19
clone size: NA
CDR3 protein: CASKASGSAGGELFF
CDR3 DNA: TGTGCCAGTAAGGCCAGCGGGAGTGCTGGCGGGGAGCTGTTTTTT

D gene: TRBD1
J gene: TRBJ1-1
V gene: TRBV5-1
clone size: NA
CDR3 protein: CASSLMQGGWMNTEAFF
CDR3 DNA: TGCGCCAGCAGCTTGATGCAGGGGGGCTGGATGAACACTGAAGCTTTCTTT

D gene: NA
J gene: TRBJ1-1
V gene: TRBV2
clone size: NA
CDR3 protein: CASIPRGVRSTEAFF
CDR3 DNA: TGTGCCAGCATCCCAAGGGGGGTCCGTAGCACTGAAGCTTTCTTT

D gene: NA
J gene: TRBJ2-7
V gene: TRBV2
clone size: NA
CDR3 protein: CASKDGLSSYEQYF
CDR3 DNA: TGTGCCAGCAAGGACGGCCTTAGCTCCTACGAGCAGTACTTC

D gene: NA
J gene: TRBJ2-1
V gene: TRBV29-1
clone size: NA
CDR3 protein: CSAGYRARLSYNEQFF
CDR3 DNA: TGCAGCGCCGGATATAGGGCCAGATTATCCTACAATGAGCAGTTCTTC

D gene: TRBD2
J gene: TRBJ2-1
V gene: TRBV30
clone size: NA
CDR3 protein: CAWSAGTSAYNEQFF
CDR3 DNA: TGTGCCTGGAGTGCCGGGACTAGCGCGTACAATGAGCAGTTCTTC

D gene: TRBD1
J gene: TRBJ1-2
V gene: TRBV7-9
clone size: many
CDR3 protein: CASSHEQGWYYGYTF
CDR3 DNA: TGTGCCAGCAGCCATGAACAGGGGTGGTACTATGGCTACACCTTC

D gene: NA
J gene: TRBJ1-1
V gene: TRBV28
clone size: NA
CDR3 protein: CASSLVWGEAFF
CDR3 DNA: TGTGCCAGCAGTTTAGTGTGGGGCGAAGCTTTCTTT

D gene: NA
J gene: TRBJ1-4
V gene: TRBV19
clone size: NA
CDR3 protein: CASTRTATNEKLFF
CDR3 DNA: TGTGCCAGCACACGAACTGCAACTAATGAAAAACTGTTTTTT

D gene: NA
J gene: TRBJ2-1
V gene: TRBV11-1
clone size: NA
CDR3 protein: CASSLRRGRGYNEQFF
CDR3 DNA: TGTGCCAGCAGCCTCCGGAGAGGGAGAGGGTACAATGAGCAGTTCTTC

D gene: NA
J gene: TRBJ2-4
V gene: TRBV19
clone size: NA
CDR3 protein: CASSRPTTTKNIQYF
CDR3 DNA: TGTGCCAGTAGTCGCCCAACGACCACCAAAAACATTCAGTACTTC

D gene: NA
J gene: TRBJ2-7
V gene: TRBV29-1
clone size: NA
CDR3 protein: CSVKTTSLYEQYF
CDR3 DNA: TGCAGCGTTAAGACTACCTCCCTCTACGAGCAGTACTTC

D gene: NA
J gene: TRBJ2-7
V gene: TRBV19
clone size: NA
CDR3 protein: CASSMGTGDSYEQYF
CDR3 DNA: TGTGCCAGTAGTATGGGGACGGGAGACTCCTACGAGCAGTACTTC

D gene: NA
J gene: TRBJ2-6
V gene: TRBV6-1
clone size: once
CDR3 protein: CASSEAFFRSGANVLTF
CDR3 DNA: TGTGCCAGCAGTGAAGCGTTCTTCCGCTCTGGGGCCAACGTCCTGACTTTC

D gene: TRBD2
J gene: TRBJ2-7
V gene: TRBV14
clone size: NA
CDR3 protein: CASSLRWGGYEQYF
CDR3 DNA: TGTGCCAGCAGCCTCCGGTGGGGGGGCTACGAGCAGTACTTC

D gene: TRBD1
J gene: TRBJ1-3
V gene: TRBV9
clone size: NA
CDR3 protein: CASSGGGQSGNTIYF
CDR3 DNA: TGTGCCAGCAGCGGAGGGGGACAGTCTGGAAACACCATATATTTT

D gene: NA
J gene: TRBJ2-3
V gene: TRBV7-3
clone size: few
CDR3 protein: CASSRYTSTDTQYF
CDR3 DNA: TGTGCCAGCAGCAGATATACTAGCACAGATACGCAGTATTTT

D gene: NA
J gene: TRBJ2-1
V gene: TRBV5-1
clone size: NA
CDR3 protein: CASSQLGGPSSYNEQFF
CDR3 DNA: TGCGCCAGCAGCCAGCTGGGGGGGCCAAGCTCCTACAATGAGCAGTTCTTC

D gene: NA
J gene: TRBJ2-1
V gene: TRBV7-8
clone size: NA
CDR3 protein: CASSIGQEGDEQFF
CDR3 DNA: TGTGCCAGCAGCATCGGACAGGAGGGGGATGAGCAGTTCTTC

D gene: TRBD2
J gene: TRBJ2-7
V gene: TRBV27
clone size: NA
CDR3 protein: CASRLAGGFYEQYF
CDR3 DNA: TGTGCCAGCAGGCTAGCGGGGGGCTTCTACGAGCAGTACTTC

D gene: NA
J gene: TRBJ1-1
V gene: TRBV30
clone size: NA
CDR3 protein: CAWSVPMGGNTEAFF
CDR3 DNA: TGTGCCTGGAGTGTCCCCATGGGGGGGAACACTGAAGCTTTCTTT

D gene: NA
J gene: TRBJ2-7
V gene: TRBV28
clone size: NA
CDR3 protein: CASSLSPTVLKEQYF
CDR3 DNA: TGTGCCAGCAGTTTATCCCCGACGGTTCTGAAGGAGCAGTACTTC

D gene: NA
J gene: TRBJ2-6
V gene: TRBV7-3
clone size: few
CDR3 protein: CASSPLPGSGANVLTF
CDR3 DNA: TGTGCCAGCAGCCCCCTGCCTGGCTCTGGGGCCAACGTCCTGACTTTC

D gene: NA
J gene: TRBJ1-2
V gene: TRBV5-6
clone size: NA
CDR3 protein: CASSLWTAYGYTF
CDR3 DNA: TGTGCCAGCAGCTTGTGGACAGCCTATGGCTACACCTTC

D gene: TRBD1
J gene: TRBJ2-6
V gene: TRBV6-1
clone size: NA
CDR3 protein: CASSDPGQGWAGANVLTF
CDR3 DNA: TGTGCCAGCAGTGACCCGGGACAGGGTTGGGCTGGGGCCAACGTCCTGACTTTC

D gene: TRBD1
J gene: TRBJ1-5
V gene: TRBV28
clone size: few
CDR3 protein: CASNNRGDNQPQHF
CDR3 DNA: TGTGCCAGCAATAACAGGGGGGACAATCAGCCCCAGCATTTT

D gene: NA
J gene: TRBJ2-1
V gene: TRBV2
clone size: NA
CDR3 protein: CASCTGTRVGEQFF
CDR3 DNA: TGTGCCAGCTGCACCGGGACCAGAGTGGGTGAGCAGTTCTTC

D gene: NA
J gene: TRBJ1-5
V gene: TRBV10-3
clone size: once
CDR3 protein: CAISRDTSNQPQHF
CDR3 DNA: TGTGCCATCAGTCGGGACACGAGCAATCAGCCCCAGCATTTT

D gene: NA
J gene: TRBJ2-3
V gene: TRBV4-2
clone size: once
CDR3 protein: CASSQNFRGETDTQYF
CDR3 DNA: TGTGCCAGCAGCCAAAATTTCAGGGGGGAAACAGATACGCAGTATTTT

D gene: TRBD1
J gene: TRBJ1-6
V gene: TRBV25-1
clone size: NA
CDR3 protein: CASSDSRTGRYSPLHF
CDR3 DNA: TGTGCCAGCAGTGACTCCCGGACAGGAAGGTATTCACCCCTCCACTTT

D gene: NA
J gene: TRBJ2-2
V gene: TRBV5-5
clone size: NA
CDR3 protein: CASSLVSSGTAGRAGELFF
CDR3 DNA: TGTGCCAGCAGCTTGGTTTCCTCAGGGACCGCTGGTAGAGCCGGGGAGCTGTTTTTT

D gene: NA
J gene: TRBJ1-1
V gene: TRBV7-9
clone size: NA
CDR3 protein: CASSRTEDEAFF
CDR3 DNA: TGTGCCAGCAGCCGGACGGAAGATGAAGCTTTCTTT

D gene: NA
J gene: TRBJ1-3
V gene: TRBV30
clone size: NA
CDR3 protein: CAWSSGGPGNTIYF
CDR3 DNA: TGTGCCTGGAGTTCTGGGGGGCCTGGAAACACCATATATTTT

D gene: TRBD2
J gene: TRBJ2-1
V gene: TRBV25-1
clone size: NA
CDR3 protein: CASSDSGRALNEQFF
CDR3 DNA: TGTGCCAGCAGTGACTCGGGGAGGGCCCTCAATGAGCAGTTCTTC

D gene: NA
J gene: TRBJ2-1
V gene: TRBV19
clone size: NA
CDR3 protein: CASTPSVPGAYNEQFF
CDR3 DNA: TGTGCCAGTACCCCCTCCGTACCAGGGGCCTACAATGAGCAGTTCTTC

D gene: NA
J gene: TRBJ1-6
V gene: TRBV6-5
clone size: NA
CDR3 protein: CASSTGRRNSPLHF
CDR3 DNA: TGTGCCAGCAGTACCGGACGGAGAAATTCACCCCTCCACTTT

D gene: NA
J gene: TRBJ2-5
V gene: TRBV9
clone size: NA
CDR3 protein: CASSARQLETQYF
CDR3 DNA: TGTGCCAGCAGCGCCCGACAGCTAGAGACCCAGTACTTC